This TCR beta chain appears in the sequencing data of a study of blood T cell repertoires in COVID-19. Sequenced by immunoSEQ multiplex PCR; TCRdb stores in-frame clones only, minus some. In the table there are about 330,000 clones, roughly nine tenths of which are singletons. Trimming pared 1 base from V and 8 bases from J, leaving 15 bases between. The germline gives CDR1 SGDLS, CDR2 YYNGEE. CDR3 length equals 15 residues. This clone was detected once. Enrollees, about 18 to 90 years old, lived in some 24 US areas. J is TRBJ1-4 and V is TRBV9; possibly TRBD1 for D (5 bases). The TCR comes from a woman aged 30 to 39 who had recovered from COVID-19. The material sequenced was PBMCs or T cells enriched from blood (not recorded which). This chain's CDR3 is CASSVSGQGKEKLFF. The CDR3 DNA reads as TGTGCCAGCAGCGTATCTGGGCAGGGTAAAGAAAAACTGTTTTTT.